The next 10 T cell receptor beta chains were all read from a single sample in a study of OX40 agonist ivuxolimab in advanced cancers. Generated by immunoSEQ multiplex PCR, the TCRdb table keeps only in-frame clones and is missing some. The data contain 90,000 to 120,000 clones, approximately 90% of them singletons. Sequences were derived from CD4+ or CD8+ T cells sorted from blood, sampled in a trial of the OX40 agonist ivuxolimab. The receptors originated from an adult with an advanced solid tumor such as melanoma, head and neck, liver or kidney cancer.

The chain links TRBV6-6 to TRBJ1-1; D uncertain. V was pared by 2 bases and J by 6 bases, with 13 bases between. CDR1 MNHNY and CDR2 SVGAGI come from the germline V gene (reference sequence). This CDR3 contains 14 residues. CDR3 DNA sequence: TGTGCCAGCAGTTACGAGGTGGGGATCTCTGAAGCTTTCTTT. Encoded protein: CASSYEVGISEAFF.

The CDR3 reads CASTPGGRFTDTQYF. The CDR3 coding sequence is TGTGCCAGCACCCCGGGAGGGAGGTTCACAGATACGCAGTATTTT. The chain couples TRBV2 to TRBJ2-3; TRBD2 matches at 8 bases. Trimming cost V 7 bases and J 2 bases; bases outside gene matches: 8. This CDR3 is built from 15 residues. The germline V gene has CDR1 SNHLY and CDR2 FYNNEI.

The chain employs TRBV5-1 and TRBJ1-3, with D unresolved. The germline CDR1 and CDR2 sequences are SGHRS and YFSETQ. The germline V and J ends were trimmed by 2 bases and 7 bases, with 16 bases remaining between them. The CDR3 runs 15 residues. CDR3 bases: TGCGCCAGCAGCTTTGGCCGGGAAGGTCGGAACACCATATATTTT. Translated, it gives CASSFGREGRNTIYF.

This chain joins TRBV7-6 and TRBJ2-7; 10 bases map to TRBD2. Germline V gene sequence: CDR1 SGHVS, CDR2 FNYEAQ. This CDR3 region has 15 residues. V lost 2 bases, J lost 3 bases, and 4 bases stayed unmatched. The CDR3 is CASSLRSGRVYEQYF. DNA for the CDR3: TGTGCCAGCAGCTTAAGGAGCGGGAGGGTCTACGAGCAGTACTTC.

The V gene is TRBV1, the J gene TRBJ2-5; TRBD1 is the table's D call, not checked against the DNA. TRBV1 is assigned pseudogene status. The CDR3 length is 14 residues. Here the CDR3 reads CTSSHPAKRQSMYF. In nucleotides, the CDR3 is TGCACCAGCAGCCACCCCGCAAAAAGACAGTCCATGTACTTC.

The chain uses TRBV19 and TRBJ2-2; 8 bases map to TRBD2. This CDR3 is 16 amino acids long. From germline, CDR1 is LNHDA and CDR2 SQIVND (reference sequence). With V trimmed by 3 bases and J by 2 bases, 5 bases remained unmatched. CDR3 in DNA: TGTGCCAGTAGTATCATAGCGGGGCCCAACACCGGGGAGCTGTTTTTT. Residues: CASSIIAGPNTGELFF.

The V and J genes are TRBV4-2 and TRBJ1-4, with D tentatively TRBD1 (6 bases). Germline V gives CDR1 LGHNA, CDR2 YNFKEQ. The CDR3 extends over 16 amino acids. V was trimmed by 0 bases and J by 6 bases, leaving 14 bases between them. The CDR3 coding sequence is TGTGCCAGCAGCCAAGATGGCGGGGGCGCGGATGAAAAACTGTTTTTT. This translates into CASSQDGGGADEKLFF.

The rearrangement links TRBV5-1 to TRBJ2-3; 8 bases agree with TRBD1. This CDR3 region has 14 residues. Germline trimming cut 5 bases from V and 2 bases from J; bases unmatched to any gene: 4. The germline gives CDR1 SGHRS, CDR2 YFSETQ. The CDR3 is CASSTGGHTDTQYF. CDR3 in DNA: TGCGCCAGCAGTACAGGGGGTCACACAGATACGCAGTATTTT.

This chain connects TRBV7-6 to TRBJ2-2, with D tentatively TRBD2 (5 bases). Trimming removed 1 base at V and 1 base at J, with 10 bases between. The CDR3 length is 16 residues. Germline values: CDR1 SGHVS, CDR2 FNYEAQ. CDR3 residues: CASSLVRAGNTGELFF. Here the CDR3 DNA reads TGTGCCAGCAGCTTAGTCCGGGCGGGGAACACCGGGGAGCTGTTTTTT.

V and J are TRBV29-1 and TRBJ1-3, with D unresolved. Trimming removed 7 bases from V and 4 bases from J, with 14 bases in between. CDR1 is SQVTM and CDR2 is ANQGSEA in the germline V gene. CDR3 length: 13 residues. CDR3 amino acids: CSASQLGGNTIYF. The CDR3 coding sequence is TGCAGCGCCTCACAACTCGGAGGAAACACCATATATTTT.